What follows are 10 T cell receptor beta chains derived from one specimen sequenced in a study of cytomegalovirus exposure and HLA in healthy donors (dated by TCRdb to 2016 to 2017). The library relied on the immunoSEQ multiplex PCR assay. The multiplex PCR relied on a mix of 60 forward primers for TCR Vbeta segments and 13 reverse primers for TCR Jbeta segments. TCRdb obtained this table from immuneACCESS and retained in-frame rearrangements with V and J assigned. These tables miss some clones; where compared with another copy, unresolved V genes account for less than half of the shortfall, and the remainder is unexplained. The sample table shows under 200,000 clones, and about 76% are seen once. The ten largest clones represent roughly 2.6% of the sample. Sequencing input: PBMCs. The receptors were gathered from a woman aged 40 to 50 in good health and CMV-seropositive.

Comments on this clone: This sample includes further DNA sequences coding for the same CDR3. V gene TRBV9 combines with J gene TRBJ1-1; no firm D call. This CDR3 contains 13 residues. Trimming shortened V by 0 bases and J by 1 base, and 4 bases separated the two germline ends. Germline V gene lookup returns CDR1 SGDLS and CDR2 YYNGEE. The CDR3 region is CASSVDRNTEAFF. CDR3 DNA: TGTGCCAGCAGCGTAGACAGGAACACTGAAGCTTTCTTT.

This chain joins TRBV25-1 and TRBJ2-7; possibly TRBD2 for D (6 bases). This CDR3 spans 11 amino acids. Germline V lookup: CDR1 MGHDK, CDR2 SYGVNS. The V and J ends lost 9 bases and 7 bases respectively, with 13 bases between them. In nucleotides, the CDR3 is TGTGCCAGTTGGGGAGGAAAGGAGCAGTACTTC. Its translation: CASWGGKEQYF.

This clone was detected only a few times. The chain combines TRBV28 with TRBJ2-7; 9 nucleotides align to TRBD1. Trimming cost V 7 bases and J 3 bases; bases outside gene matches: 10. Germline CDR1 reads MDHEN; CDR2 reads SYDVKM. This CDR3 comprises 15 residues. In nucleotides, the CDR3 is TGTGCCAGCACGGGACAGGGCAGAACTTACTACGAGCAGTACTTC. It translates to CASTGQGRTYYEQYF.

CDR3 sequence (DNA): TGTGCCAGCAGTGAATCCGGGACAGGGTACAATGAGCAGTTCTTC. It encodes CASSESGTGYNEQFF. The chain employs TRBV25-1 and TRBJ2-1; 9 bases align to TRBD1. The J segment lost 4 bases and the V segment lost 1 base, leaving 2 bases of the junction unmatched. The CDR3 sequence is 15 residues long. Germline assignment: CDR1 MGHDK and CDR2 SYGVNS.

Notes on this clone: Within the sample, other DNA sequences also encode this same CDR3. The CDR3 here is CASSRTSGSSYNEQFF. DNA for the CDR3: TGTGCCAGCAGTCGGACTAGCGGGAGCTCCTACAATGAGCAGTTCTTC. The V gene is TRBV7-2, the J gene TRBJ2-1, with 13 nucleotides matching TRBD2. Trimming at V came to 6 bases and at J to 0 bases, leaving 2 bases not matched to a gene. Looked up from germline, CDR1 is SGHTA and CDR2 is FQGNSA. The CDR3 is 16 amino acids.

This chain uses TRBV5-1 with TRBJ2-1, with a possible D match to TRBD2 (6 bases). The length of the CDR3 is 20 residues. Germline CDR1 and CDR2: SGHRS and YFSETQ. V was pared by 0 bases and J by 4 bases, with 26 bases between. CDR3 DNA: TGCGCCAGCAGCTTGGATATGCGGCCGACCGGGAGCCCGGGGTACAATGAGCAGTTCTTC. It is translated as CASSLDMRPTGSPGYNEQFF.

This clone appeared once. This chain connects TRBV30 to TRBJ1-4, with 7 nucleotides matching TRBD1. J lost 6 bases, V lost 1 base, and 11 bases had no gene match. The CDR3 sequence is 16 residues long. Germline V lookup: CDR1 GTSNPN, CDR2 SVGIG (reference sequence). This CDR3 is CAWSDLNRGNYEKLFF. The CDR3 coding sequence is TGTGCCTGGAGTGATCTTAACAGGGGTAACTATGAAAAACTGTTTTTT.

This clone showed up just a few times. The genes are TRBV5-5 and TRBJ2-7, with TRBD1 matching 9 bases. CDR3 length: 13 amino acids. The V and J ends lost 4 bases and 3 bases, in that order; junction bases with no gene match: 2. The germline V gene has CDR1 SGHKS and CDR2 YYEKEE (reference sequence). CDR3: CASSRDRVYEQYF. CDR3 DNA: TGTGCCAGCAGCCGGGACAGGGTCTACGAGCAGTACTTC.

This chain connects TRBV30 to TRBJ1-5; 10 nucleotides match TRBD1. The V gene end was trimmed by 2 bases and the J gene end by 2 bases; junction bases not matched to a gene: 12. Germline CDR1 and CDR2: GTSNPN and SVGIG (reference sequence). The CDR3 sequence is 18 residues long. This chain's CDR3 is CAWSQAGTGAPGNQPQHF. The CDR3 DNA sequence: TGTGCCTGGAGTCAAGCCGGGACAGGGGCACCTGGCAATCAGCCCCAGCATTTT. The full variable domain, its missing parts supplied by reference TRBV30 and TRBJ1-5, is SQTIHQWPATLVQPVGSPLSLECTVEGTSNPNLYWYRQAAGRGLQLLFYSVGIGQISSEVPQNLSASRPQDRQFILSSKKLLLSDSGFYLCAWSQAGTGAPGNQPQHFGDGTRLSIL.

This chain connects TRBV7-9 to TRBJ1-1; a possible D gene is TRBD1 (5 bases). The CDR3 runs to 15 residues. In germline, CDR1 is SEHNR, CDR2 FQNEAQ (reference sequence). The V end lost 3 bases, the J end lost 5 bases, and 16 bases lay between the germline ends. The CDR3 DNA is TGTGCCAGCAGCTTGACCGGGGGGGGGAGAACTGAAGCTTTCTTT. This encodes CASSLTGGGRTEAFF.